This TCR beta chain derives from a study of post-analysis software for immune sequencing data. Study background: Patients had relapsing-remitting, secondary progressive or progressive-relapsing multiple sclerosis; some lacked subtype. Findings of the study overall: Relative to controls, patients with multiple sclerosis showed significantly lower normalized Chao1 diversity. With TRBV5-6, TRBV5-1 and TRBV20-1 included, about 5 TRBV segments were more frequent in patients than in controls. When the samples were clustered directly with F measure, those that had been prepared in the same batch showed strong co-clustering.

Concerning this clonotype: Its antigen is currently unknown.

V was clipped by 0 bases and J by 7 bases, with 9 bases between them. The germline V gene has CDR1 LNHNV and CDR2 YYDKDF (reference sequence). There are 13 residues in the CDR3. TCR beta cDNA libraries had unique molecular identifiers. T cells numbering roughly 1 to 10 million yielded roughly 0.5 million cDNA molecules. TCRdb independently ran MiXCR on the PCR reads; one entry per CDR3 protein. The sample consists of 650,000 to 850,000 distinct CDR3 sequences, about 53% of them appearing once. This rearrangement joins TRBV15 to TRBJ1-1; unclear D gene. The origin of this receptor is a girl aged 10 to 17 with multiple sclerosis. Sequencing was carried out using blood. CDR3 loop: CATSRDLRGEAFF. The CDR3 DNA sequence: TGTGCCACCAGCAGAGATTTACGAGGTGAAGCTTTCTTT. The full variable domain, rest sourced from reference TRBV15 and TRBJ1-1, is DAMVIQNPRYQVTQFGKPVTLSCSQTLNHNVMYWYQQKSSQAPKLLFHYYDKDFNNEADTPDNFQSRRPNTSFCFLDIRSPGLGDTAMYLCATSRDLRGEAFFGQGTRLTVV.